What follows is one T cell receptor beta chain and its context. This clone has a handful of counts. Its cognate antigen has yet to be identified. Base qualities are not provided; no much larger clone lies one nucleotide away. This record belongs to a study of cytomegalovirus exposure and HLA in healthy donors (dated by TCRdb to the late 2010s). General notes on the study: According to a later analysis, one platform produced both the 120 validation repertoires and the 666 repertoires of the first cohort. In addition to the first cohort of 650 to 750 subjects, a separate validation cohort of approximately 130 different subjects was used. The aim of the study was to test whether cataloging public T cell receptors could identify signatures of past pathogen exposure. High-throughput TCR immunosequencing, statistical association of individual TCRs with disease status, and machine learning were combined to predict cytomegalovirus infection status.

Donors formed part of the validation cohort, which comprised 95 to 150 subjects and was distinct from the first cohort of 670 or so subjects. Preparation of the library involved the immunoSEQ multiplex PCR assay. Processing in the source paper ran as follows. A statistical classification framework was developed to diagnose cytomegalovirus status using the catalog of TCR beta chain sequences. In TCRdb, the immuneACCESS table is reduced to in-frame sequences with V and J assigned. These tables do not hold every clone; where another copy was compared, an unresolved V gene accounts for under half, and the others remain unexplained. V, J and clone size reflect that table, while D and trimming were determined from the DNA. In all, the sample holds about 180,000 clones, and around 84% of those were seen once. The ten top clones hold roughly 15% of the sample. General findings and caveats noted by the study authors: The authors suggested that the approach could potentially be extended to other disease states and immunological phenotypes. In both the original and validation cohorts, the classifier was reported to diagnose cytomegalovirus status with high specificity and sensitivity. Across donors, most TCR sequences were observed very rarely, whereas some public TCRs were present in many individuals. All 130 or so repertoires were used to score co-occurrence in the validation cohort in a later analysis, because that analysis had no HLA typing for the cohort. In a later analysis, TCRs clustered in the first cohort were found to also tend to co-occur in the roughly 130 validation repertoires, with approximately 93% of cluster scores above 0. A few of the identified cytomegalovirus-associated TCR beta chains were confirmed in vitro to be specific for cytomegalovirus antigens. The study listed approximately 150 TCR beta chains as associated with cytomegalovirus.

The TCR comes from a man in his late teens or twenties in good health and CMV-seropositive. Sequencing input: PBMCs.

CDR3 loop: CASTSGQNYEQYF. The bases read TGTGCCAGCACCTCGGGACAAAACTACGAGCAGTACTTC. The V and J segments used are TRBV6-1 and TRBJ2-7, and possibly TRBD1, on 6 matching bases. The germline V gene sets CDR1 to MNHNS and CDR2 to SASEGT. From cysteine to phenylalanine, the CDR3 is 13 amino acids long. The only DNA kept is the CDR3, 39 bases in frame from the first base. Deletion took 7 bases off V and 3 bases off J, with a span of 13 bases between the germline ends.